The 4 T cell receptor beta chains listed next were all sequenced from one sample in a study of T-cell reconstitution after alpha-beta-depleted transplantation in children. This sample's TCRbeta library carried unique molecular identifier barcodes. TCRdb called the PCR reads again in MiXCR, with one record for every CDR3 protein. Of about 370,000 distinct CDR3 sequences listed, over 20% are singletons. Sequencing was performed on PBMCs from the stem cell graft donor, taken from the stem cell graft. The receptors were sampled from a human donor who donated a stem cell graft to a child with acute myeloid leukemia.

This clonotype has at least ten counts. The rearrangement uses TRBV4-3 and TRBJ1-3; no firm D call. Per germline, CDR1 LGHNA and CDR2 YSLEER. CDR3 length equals 16 residues. Trimming cost V 0 bases and J 2 bases, with 11 bases left between them. CDR3 sequence: CASSQDWASTGNTIYF. The CDR3 bases are TGCGCCAGCAGCCAAGATTGGGCCTCCACTGGAAACACCATATATTTT.

This chain joins TRBV7-9 and TRBJ2-7; possibly TRBD1 or TRBD2 for D (5 bases each). Germline values: CDR1 SEHNR, CDR2 FQNEAQ (reference sequence). This CDR3 is built from 12 residues. V gave up 3 bases and J gave up 5 bases, with 8 bases separating them. The DNA for the CDR3 is TGTGCCAGCAGCTTCGGGGCCAACGAGCAGTACTTC. Translation gives CASSFGANEQYF.

The genes are TRBV7-8 and TRBJ2-7; D might be TRBD1 (6 bases). This CDR3 contains 17 residues. The germline V and J ends were trimmed by 5 bases and 0 bases, with 20 bases remaining between them. Germline loops: CDR1 SGHVS, CDR2 FQNEAQ. In nucleotides, the CDR3 is TGTGCCAGCAGCCTTACCTCCGGGACATGGAGCTCCTACGAGCAGTACTTC. It translates to CASSLTSGTWSSYEQYF.

This clonotype showed up just a few times. The gene calls are TRBV6-2 or TRBV6-3 and TRBJ2-5; TRBD2 is a possible D gene (5 bases). Trimming took 8 bases from V and 10 from J, leaving 14 bases between them. This CDR3 is built from 11 residues. Germline CDR1 MNHEY, CDR2 SVGEGT. CDR3 nucleotides: TGTGCCAGCTCCGAGTCGGGGAGCCAGTACTTC. Its protein is CASSESGSQYF.